The text below deals with one T cell receptor beta chain. Assay: immunoSEQ multiplex PCR; the TCRdb copy retains only in-frame clones and omits some. Among more than 45,000 clones, roughly 80% were seen once, and the ten largest hold about 3.5%. The data were taken from a study of OX40 agonist ivuxolimab in advanced cancers. The sequence was collected from an adult with an advanced solid tumor such as melanoma, head and neck, liver or kidney cancer. The starting material was CD4+ or CD8+ T cells sorted from blood, obtained in a trial of the OX40 agonist ivuxolimab.

The CDR3: CASSSKTGSSYGYTF. Written as DNA, the CDR3 is TGTGCCAGCAGCTCGAAGACAGGGAGCAGTTATGGCTACACCTTC. The V call is TRBV7-6, the J call TRBJ1-2, with TRBD1 matching over 7 bases. The CDR3 length is 15 residues. Germline V gene data show CDR1 as SGHVS and CDR2 as FNYEAQ. V lost 4 bases and J lost 5; bases outside the gene matches: 10.